These T cell receptor beta chains were read from a single sample in a study of blood T cell repertoires in COVID-19. Some clones are missing from TCRdb's copy, which holds only in-frame ones; the method was immunoSEQ multiplex PCR. The sample gives approximately 62,000 clones, about nine tenths of which show up once; 1.2% to 1.5% is in the top ten. What was sequenced was peripheral blood. Receptors originate from a man aged 60-69 years with acute or convalescent COVID-19. Both conserved end residues are part of each CDR3. Fields, in order: clone size, V gene, J gene, D gene, CDR3 DNA, CDR3 protein. D genes are given only for firm matches. The size of a clone is reported for some rows only, either as once, few or many, or as a class for expanded clones.

abundance: -; v_gene: TRBV3-1/TRBV3-2; j_gene: TRBJ2-1; d_gene: -; CDR3nt: TGTGCCAGCAGCCAAGATCACGGGACTCCCACCGATGAGCAGTTCTTC; CDR3aa: CASSQDHGTPTDEQFF
abundance: few; v_gene: TRBV5-1; j_gene: TRBJ1-1; d_gene: -; CDR3nt: TGCGCCAGCAGCTTGTCGGGGGGCGGGGAAGCTTTCTTT; CDR3aa: CASSLSGGGEAFF
abundance: -; v_gene: TRBV4-2; j_gene: TRBJ1-3; d_gene: -; CDR3nt: TGTGCCAGCAGCCCCGGGACTTCCCGGAGCTCTGGAAACACCATATATTTT; CDR3aa: CASSPGTSRSSGNTIYF
abundance: -; v_gene: TRBV9; j_gene: TRBJ2-1; d_gene: -; CDR3nt: TGTGCCAGCAGCGTAGCTACCCGCAATGAGCAGTTCTTC; CDR3aa: CASSVATRNEQFF
abundance: -; v_gene: TRBV6-2/TRBV6-3; j_gene: TRBJ2-1; d_gene: -; CDR3nt: TGTGCCAGCAGTTTCCCGGGACACCGATCGGATGAGCAGTTCTTC; CDR3aa: CASSFPGHRSDEQFF
abundance: -; v_gene: TRBV9; j_gene: TRBJ1-5; d_gene: TRBD1; CDR3nt: TGTGCCAGCAGCGCCATGGACAGGGCGAATCAGCCCCAGCATTTT; CDR3aa: CASSAMDRANQPQHF
abundance: once; v_gene: TRBV5-1; j_gene: TRBJ2-1; d_gene: -; CDR3nt: TGCGCCAGCAGCTTCCTTAGCGGTTACTACAATGAGCAGTTCTTC; CDR3aa: CASSFLSGYYNEQFF
abundance: -; v_gene: TRBV7-9; j_gene: TRBJ1-3; d_gene: -; CDR3nt: TGTGCCAGCAGCTTAGCGGGGACTCAGGTTGGAAACACCATATATTTT; CDR3aa: CASSLAGTQVGNTIYF
abundance: -; v_gene: TRBV9; j_gene: TRBJ1-6; d_gene: -; CDR3nt: TGTGCCAGCAGCGACTCGTGGCCAGGGGCAGAAAGCTCCTATAATTCACCCCTCCACTTT; CDR3aa: CASSDSWPGAESSYNSPLHF
abundance: -; v_gene: TRBV27; j_gene: TRBJ2-7; d_gene: TRBD2; CDR3nt: TGTGCCAGCAGTCCCCCCCCCTCACTAGCGGATACCTACGAGCAGTACTTC; CDR3aa: CASSPPPSLADTYEQYF
abundance: -; v_gene: TRBV3-1/TRBV3-2; j_gene: TRBJ2-7; d_gene: TRBD1; CDR3nt: TGTGCCAGCAGCCAAGATTGGACAGGGGGCAACTACGAGCAGTACTTC; CDR3aa: CASSQDWTGGNYEQYF
abundance: few; v_gene: TRBV7-2; j_gene: TRBJ1-4; d_gene: TRBD1; CDR3nt: TGTGCCAGCAGCTTTGACAGGGGAACTAATGAAAAACTGTTTTTT; CDR3aa: CASSFDRGTNEKLFF
abundance: -; v_gene: TRBV28; j_gene: TRBJ1-2; d_gene: -; CDR3nt: TGTGCCAGCAGACCCCAGGGTTACGGCTACACCTTC; CDR3aa: CASRPQGYGYTF
abundance: -; v_gene: TRBV5-1; j_gene: TRBJ2-3; d_gene: -; CDR3nt: TGCGCCAGCAGTCCCGACGTGAGCGTCACAGATACGCAGTATTTT; CDR3aa: CASSPDVSVTDTQYF
abundance: -; v_gene: TRBV19; j_gene: TRBJ2-1; d_gene: -; CDR3nt: TGTGCCAGTAGTAGGGCCCAAGGGGGCAATGAGCAGTTCTTC; CDR3aa: CASSRAQGGNEQFF
abundance: once; v_gene: TRBV5-1; j_gene: TRBJ1-1; d_gene: -; CDR3nt: TGCGCCAGCAGCCCACGGGGCGGCGGGGCGAACACTGAAGCTTTCTTT; CDR3aa: CASSPRGGGANTEAFF
abundance: once; v_gene: TRBV7-2; j_gene: TRBJ1-1; d_gene: -; CDR3nt: TGTGCCAGCAGATCTTTGACAGTTTCGGGTGGCACTGAAGCTTTCTTT; CDR3aa: CASRSLTVSGGTEAFF
abundance: -; v_gene: TRBV6-2/TRBV6-3; j_gene: TRBJ1-5; d_gene: -; CDR3nt: TGTGCCAGCAGTTATGGACAATGGGTCAATCAGCCCCAGCATTTT; CDR3aa: CASSYGQWVNQPQHF
abundance: -; v_gene: TRBV5-4; j_gene: TRBJ2-2; d_gene: TRBD2; CDR3nt: TGTGCCAGCAGCCGTGGGACTAGCGGGAGGGCTAGGACCGGGGAGCTGTTTTTT; CDR3aa: CASSRGTSGRARTGELFF
abundance: once; v_gene: TRBV11-2; j_gene: TRBJ1-2; d_gene: -; CDR3nt: TGTGCCAGCAGCTTAGTCATCCTCCAGGATGGCTACACCTTC; CDR3aa: CASSLVILQDGYTF
abundance: -; v_gene: TRBV14; j_gene: TRBJ2-7; d_gene: TRBD2; CDR3nt: TGTGCCAGCAGCCAGCTAGCGGGAGAGGGCTCCTACGAGCAGTACTTC; CDR3aa: CASSQLAGEGSYEQYF
abundance: few; v_gene: TRBV4-1; j_gene: TRBJ2-2; d_gene: -; CDR3nt: TGCGCCAGCAGCCAAGGGTTCTTGGGGAGGAAGAACACCGGGGAGCTGTTTTTT; CDR3aa: CASSQGFLGRKNTGELFF
abundance: -; v_gene: TRBV5-1; j_gene: TRBJ1-5; d_gene: -; CDR3nt: TGCGCCAGCAGCTTGACCGGGACTGATCAGCCCCAGCATTTT; CDR3aa: CASSLTGTDQPQHF
abundance: -; v_gene: TRBV6-5; j_gene: TRBJ1-5; d_gene: -; CDR3nt: TGTGCCAGCACCGGACAAATTAGCAATCAGCCCCAGCATTTT; CDR3aa: CASTGQISNQPQHF
abundance: -; v_gene: TRBV27; j_gene: TRBJ2-2; d_gene: -; CDR3nt: TGTGCCAGCAGTATAAACTCGGTTGGGAGAACCGGGGAGCTGTTTTTT; CDR3aa: CASSINSVGRTGELFF
abundance: -; v_gene: TRBV5-5; j_gene: TRBJ2-2; d_gene: -; CDR3nt: TGTGCCAGCAGACTGGTCGGCGGGGAGCTGTTTTTT; CDR3aa: CASRLVGGELFF
abundance: -; v_gene: TRBV5-1; j_gene: TRBJ2-7; d_gene: TRBD2; CDR3nt: TGCGCCAGCAGCTTGAGTGGGACTAGCGAGTACTTC; CDR3aa: CASSLSGTSEYF
abundance: -; v_gene: TRBV24-1; j_gene: TRBJ2-2; d_gene: -; CDR3nt: TGTGCCACCAGTGATCCCGCACTTAACACCGGGGAGCTGTTTTTT; CDR3aa: CATSDPALNTGELFF
abundance: -; v_gene: TRBV2; j_gene: TRBJ1-2; d_gene: -; CDR3nt: TGTGCCAGCGGCCTGGACAGTAACTATGGCTACACCTTC; CDR3aa: CASGLDSNYGYTF
abundance: -; v_gene: TRBV28; j_gene: TRBJ1-3; d_gene: -; CDR3nt: TGTGCCAGCAGTTGGACCCCGGGGTCTGGAAACACCATATATTTT; CDR3aa: CASSWTPGSGNTIYF
abundance: -; v_gene: TRBV27; j_gene: TRBJ1-6; d_gene: -; CDR3nt: TGTGCCAGCAGTTCAGTTGGTTCACCCCTCCACTTT; CDR3aa: CASSSVGSPLHF
abundance: -; v_gene: TRBV12-5; j_gene: TRBJ2-3; d_gene: -; CDR3nt: TGTGCTAGTGGTTACACAAGCACAGATACGCAGTATTTT; CDR3aa: CASGYTSTDTQYF
abundance: -; v_gene: TRBV28; j_gene: TRBJ1-2; d_gene: -; CDR3nt: TGTGCCAGCAGTGCCCCATCCCGATCGTACGGCTATGGCTACACCTTC; CDR3aa: CASSAPSRSYGYGYTF
abundance: -; v_gene: TRBV19; j_gene: TRBJ1-1; d_gene: TRBD1; CDR3nt: TGTGCCAGTAGACCGGGACAGGGGGCCGGAGCTTTCTTT; CDR3aa: CASRPGQGAGAFF
abundance: once; v_gene: TRBV27; j_gene: TRBJ2-1; d_gene: TRBD1; CDR3nt: TGTGCCACCTCGTCTAGCCGGACAGGCAAGCTGTTCTTC; CDR3aa: CATSSSRTGKLFF
abundance: -; v_gene: TRBV6-4; j_gene: TRBJ2-1; d_gene: TRBD2; CDR3nt: TGTGCCAGCAGTCGCGGGACTACAATTCACAATGAGCAGTTCTTC; CDR3aa: CASSRGTTIHNEQFF